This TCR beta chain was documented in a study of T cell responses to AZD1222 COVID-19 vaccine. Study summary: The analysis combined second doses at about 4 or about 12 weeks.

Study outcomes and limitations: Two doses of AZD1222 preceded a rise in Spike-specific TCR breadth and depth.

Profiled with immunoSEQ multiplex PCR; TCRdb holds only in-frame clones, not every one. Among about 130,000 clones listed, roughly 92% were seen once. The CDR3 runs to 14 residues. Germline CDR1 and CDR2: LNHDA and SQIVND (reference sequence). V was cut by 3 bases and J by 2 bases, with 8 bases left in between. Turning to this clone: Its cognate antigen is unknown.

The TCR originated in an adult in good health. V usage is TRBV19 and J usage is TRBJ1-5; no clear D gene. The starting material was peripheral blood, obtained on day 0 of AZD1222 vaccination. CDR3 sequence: CASSIPGRNQPQHF. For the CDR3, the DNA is TGTGCCAGTAGTATTCCAGGTCGCAATCAGCCCCAGCATTTT. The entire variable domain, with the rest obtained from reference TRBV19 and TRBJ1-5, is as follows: DGGITQSPKYLFRKEGQNVTLSCEQNLNHDAMYWYRQDPGQGLRLIYYSQIVNDFQKGDIAEGYSVSREKKESFPLTVTSAQKNPTAFYLCASSIPGRNQPQHFGDGTRLSIL.